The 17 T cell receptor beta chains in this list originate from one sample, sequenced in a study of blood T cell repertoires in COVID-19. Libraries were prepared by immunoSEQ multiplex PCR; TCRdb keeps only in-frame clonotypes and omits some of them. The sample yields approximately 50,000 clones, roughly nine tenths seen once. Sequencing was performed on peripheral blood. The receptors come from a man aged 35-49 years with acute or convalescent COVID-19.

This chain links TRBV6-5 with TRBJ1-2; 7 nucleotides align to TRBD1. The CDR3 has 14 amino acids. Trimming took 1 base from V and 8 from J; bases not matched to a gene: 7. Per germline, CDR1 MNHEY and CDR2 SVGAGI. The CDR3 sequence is CASSYLQGPRGYTF. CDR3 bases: TGTGCCAGCAGTTACTTACAGGGGCCAAGGGGCTACACCTTC.

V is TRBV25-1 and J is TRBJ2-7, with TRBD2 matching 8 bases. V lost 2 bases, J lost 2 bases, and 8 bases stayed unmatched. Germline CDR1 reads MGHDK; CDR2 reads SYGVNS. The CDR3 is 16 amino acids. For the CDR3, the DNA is TGTGCCAGCAGTGAACCCCCCGGGAGGGGACCCTACGAGCAGTACTTC. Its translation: CASSEPPGRGPYEQYF.

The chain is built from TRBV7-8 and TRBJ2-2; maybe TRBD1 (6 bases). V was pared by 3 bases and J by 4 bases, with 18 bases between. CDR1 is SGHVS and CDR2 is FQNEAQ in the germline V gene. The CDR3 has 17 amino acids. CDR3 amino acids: CASSFSSQGPGTGELFF. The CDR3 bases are TGTGCCAGCAGCTTCTCCAGTCAGGGGCCCGGCACCGGGGAGCTGTTTTTT.

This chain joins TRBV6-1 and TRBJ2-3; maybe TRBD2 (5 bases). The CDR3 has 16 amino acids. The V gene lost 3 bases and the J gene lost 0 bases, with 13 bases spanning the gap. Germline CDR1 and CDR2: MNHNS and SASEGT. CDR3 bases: TGTGCCAGCAGTGAGTTCTTAGCGTTTAGCACAGATACGCAGTATTTT. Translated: CASSEFLAFSTDTQYF.

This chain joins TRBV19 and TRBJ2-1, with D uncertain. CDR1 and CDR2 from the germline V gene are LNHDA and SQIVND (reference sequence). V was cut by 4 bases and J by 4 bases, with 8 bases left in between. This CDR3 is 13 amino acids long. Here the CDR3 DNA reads TGTGCCAGTAGTACCACGACTTACAATGAGCAGTTCTTC. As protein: CASSTTTYNEQFF. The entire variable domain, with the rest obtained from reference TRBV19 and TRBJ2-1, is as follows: DGGITQSPKYLFRKEGQNVTLSCEQNLNHDAMYWYRQDPGQGLRLIYYSQIVNDFQKGDIAEGYSVSREKKESFPLTVTSAQKNPTAFYLCASSTTTYNEQFFGPGTRLTVL.

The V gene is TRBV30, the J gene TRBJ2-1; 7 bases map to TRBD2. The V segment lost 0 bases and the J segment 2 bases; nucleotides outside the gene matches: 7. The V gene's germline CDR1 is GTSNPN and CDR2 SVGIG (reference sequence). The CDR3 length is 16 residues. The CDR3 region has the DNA TGTGCCTGGAGTGTTTCGGGCGGGAGTCCCTACAATGAGCAGTTCTTC. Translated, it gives CAWSVSGGSPYNEQFF.

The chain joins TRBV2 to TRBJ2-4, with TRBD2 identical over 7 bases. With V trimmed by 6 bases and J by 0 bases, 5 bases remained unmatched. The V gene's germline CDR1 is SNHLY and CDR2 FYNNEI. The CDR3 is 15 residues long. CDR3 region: CASSPGLLAKNIQYF. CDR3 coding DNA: TGTGCCAGCAGCCCGGGACTACTAGCCAAAAACATTCAGTACTTC.

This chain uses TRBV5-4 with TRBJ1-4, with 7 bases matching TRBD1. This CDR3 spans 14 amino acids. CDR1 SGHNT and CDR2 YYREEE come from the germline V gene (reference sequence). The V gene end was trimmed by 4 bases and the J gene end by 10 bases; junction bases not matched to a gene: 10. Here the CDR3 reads CASSTDREEGKLFF. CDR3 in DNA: TGTGCCAGCAGCACTGACAGGGAAGAGGGAAAACTGTTTTTT.

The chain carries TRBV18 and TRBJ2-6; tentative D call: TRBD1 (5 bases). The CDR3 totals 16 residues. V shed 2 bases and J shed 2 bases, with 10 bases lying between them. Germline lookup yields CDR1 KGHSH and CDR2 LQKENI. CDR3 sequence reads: CASSPSPGPGANVLTF. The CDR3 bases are TGTGCCAGCTCACCATCCCCAGGGCCTGGGGCCAACGTCCTGACTTTC.

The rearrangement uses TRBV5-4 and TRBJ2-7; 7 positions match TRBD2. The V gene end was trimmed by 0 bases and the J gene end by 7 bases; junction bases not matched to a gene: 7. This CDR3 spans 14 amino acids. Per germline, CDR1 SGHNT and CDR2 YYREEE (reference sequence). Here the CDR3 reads CASSLVGGSFEQYF. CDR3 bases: TGTGCCAGCAGCTTGGTTGGCGGGAGTTTTGAGCAGTACTTC.

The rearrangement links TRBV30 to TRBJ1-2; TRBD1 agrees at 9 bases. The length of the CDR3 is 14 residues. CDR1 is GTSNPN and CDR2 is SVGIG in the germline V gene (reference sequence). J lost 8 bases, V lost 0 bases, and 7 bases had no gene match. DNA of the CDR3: TGTGCCTGGAGTGTCCTACAGGGGGCGGGGGGCTACACCTTC. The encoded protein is CAWSVLQGAGGYTF.

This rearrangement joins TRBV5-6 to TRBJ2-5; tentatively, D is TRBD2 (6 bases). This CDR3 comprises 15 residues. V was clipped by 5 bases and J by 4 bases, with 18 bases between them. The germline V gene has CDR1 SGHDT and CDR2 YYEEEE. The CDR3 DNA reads TGTGCCAGCAGTCTTAGGGTTCTGGGAGGAGAGACCCAGTACTTC. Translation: CASSLRVLGGETQYF.

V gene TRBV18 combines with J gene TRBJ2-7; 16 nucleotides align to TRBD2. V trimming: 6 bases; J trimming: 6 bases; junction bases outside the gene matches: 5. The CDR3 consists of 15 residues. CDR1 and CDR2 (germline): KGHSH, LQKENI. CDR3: CASSHGTSGRGEQYF. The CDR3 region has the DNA TGTGCCAGCTCGCATGGGACTAGCGGGAGGGGCGAGCAGTACTTC.

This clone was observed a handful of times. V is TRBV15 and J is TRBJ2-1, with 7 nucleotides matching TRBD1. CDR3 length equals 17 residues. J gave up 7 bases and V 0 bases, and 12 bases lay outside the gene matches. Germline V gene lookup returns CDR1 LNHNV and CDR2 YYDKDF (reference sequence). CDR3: CATSREDLGGVGNEQFF. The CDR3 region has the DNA TGTGCCACCAGCAGAGAAGATTTAGGGGGCGTTGGAAATGAGCAGTTCTTC.

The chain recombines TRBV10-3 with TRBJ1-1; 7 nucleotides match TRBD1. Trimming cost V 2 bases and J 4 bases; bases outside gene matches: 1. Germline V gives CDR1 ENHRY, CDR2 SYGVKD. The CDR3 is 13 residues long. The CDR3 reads CAISETGATEAFF. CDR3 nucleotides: TGTGCCATCAGTGAGACAGGGGCCACTGAAGCTTTCTTT.

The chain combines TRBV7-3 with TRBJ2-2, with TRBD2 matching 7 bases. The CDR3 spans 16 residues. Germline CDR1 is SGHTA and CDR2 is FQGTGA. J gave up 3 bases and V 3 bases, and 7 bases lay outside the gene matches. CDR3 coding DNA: TGTGCCAGCAGCTTCTCGGGGGGAGACCACACCGGGGAGCTGTTTTTT. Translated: CASSFSGGDHTGELFF. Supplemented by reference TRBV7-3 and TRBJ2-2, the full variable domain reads GAGVSQTPSNKVTEKGKYVELRCDPISGHTALYWYRQSLGQGPEFLIYFQGTGAADDSGLPNDRFFAVRPEGSVSTLKIQRTERGDSAVYLCASSFSGGDHTGELFFGEGSRLTVL.

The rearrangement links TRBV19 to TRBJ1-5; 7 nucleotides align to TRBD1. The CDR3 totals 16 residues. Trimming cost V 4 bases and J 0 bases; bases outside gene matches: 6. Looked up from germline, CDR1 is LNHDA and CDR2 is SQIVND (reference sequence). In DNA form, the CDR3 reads TGTGCCAGTAGTACTCTCAGGGGGGCTAGCAATCAGCCCCAGCATTTT. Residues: CASSTLRGASNQPQHF.